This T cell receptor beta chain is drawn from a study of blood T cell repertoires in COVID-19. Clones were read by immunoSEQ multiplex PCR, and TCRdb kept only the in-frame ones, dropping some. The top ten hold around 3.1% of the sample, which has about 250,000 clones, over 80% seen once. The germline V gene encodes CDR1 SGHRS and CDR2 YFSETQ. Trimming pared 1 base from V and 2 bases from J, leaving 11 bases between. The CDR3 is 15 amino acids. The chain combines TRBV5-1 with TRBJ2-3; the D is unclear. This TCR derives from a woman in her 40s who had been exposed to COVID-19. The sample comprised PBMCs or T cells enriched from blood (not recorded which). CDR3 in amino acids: CASSLWSQHTDTQYF. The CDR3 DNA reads TGCGCCAGCAGCTTGTGGAGCCAGCACACAGATACGCAGTATTTT.